The clone carrying this T cell receptor beta chain was observed a handful of times. Its antigen is unknown. The CDR3 spans 10 residues. Trimming took off 6 bases at V and 4 bases at J, with 3 bases between the two ends. The germline V gene has CDR1 MDHEN and CDR2 SYDVKM. Every isolated RNA sample was fully reverse transcribed, so sequencing captured expressed TCRB transcripts. Libraries were prepared by immunoSEQ multiplex PCR; TCRdb keeps only in-frame clonotypes and omits some of them. The table records about 270,000 clones, over 11% of them present only once. Every single donor gave one heparinised blood draw, and these averaged approximately 110 mL. Cell sorting via CD45RO/CCR7/CD25/CD127/CD95/CD27 was performed to obtain CD4+ naive, central memory, regulatory and stem cell-like memory cells. These data come from a study of beta chain features in type 1 diabetes. General study points: Among patients with Type 1 diabetes, TCRB CDR3s were moderately but significantly shorter in every one of the four CD4+ subsets. There were fewer insertions and more deletions at the VDJ junctions of type 1 diabetes patients.

The chain couples TRBV28 to TRBJ2-5, with D unresolved. The TCR sequence derives from a man aged 25-45 years with type 1 diabetes. The sequenced sample was naive CD4+ T cells from blood. The CDR3 DNA follows: TGTGCCAGCAGGAGAGAGACCCAGTACTTC. This encodes CASRRETQYF.